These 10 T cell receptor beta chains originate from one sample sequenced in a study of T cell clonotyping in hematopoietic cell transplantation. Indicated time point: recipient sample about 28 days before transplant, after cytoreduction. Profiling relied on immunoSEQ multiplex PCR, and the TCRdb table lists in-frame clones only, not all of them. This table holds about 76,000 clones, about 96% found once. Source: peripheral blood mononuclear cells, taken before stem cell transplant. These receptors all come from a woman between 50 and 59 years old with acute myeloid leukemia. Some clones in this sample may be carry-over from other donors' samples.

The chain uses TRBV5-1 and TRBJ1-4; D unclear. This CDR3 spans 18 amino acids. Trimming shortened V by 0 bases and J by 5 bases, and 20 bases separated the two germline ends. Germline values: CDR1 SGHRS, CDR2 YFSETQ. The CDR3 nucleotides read TGCGCCAGCAGCTTGGGGTGGGATTCAAGGGCCTCGAATGAAAAACTGTTTTTT. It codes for CASSLGWDSRASNEKLFF. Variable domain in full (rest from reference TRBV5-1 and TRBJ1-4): KAGVTQTPRYLIKTRGQQVTLSCSPISGHRSVSWYQQTPGQGLQFLFEYFSETQRNKGNFPGRFSGRQFSNSRSEMNVSTLELGDSALYLCASSLGWDSRASNEKLFFGSGTQLSVL.

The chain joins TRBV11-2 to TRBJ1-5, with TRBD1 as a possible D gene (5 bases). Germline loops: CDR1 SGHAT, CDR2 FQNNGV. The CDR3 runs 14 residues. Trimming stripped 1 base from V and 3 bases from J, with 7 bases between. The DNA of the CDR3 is TGTGCCAGCAGCTTAGGACAGCTCAATCAGCCCCAGCATTTT. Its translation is CASSLGQLNQPQHF.

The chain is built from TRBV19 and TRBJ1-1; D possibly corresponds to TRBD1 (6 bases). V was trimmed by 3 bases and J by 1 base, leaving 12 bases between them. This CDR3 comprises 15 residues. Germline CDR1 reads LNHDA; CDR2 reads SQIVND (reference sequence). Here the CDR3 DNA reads TGTGCCAGTAGTATGCCCGGGACACCGAACACTGAAGCTTTCTTT. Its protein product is CASSMPGTPNTEAFF.

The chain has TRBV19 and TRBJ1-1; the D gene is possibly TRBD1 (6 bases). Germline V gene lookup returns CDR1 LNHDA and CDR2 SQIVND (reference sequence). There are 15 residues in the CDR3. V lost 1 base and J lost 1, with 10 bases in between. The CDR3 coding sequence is TGTGCCAGTAGTATAGGCTACAGGGAGAACACTGAAGCTTTCTTT. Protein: CASSIGYRENTEAFF. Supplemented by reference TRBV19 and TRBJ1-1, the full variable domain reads DGGITQSPKYLFRKEGQNVTLSCEQNLNHDAMYWYRQDPGQGLRLIYYSQIVNDFQKGDIAEGYSVSREKKESFPLTVTSAQKNPTAFYLCASSIGYRENTEAFFGQGTRLTVV.

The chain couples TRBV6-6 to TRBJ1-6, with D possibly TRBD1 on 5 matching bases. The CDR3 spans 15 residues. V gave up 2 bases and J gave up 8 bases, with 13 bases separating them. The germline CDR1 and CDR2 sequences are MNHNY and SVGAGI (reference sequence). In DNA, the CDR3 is TGTGCCAGCAGTTACAGGGGACTAGGCGATTCACCCCTCCACTTT. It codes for CASSYRGLGDSPLHF.

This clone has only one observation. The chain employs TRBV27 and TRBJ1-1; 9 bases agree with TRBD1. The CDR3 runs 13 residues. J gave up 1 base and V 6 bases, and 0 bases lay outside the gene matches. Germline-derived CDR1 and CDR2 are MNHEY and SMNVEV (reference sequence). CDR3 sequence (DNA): TGTGCCAGCAGGGACAGGGGGAACACTGAAGCTTTCTTT. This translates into CASRDRGNTEAFF.

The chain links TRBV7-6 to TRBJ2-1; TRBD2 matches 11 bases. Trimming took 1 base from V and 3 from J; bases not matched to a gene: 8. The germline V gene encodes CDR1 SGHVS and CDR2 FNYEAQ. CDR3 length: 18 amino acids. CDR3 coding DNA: TGTGCCAGCAGCTTAGTTTTTACGGGACTAGCGGTCTACAATGAGCAGTTCTTC. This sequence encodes CASSLVFTGLAVYNEQFF.

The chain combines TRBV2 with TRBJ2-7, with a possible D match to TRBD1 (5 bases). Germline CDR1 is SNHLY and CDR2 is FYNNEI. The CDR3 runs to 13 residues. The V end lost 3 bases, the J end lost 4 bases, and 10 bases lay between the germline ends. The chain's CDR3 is CASSEGLGYEQYF. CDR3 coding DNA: TGTGCCAGCAGTGAGGGGCTAGGATACGAGCAGTACTTC.

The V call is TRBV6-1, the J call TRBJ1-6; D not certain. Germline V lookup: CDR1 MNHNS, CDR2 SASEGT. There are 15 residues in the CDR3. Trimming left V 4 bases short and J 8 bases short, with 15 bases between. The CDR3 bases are TGTGCCAGCAGTGTCACAGATCCCCCATATTCACCCCTCCACTTT. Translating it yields CASSVTDPPYSPLHF.

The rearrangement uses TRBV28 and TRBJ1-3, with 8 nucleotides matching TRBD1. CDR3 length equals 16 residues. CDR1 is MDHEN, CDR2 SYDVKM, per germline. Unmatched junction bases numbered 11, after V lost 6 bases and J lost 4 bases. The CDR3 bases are TGTGCCAGCAGATTTTCCCAGACAGGGGTAGGAAACACCATATATTTT. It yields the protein CASRFSQTGVGNTIYF.